The TCR beta chain under discussion was sequenced for a study of blood T cell repertoires in COVID-19. Study background: Spain, Italy and the United States supplied samples that represented acute and convalescent COVID-19. T cells, B-cell-depleted T cells, or PBMCs supplied cDNA or gDNA.

Per the study methods: Reference gene primer amplification yielded estimated nucleated cell counts. Some clones are missing from TCRdb's copy, which holds only in-frame ones; the method was immunoSEQ multiplex PCR. Clonal size and the V and J genes are those of that table, whereas D and trimming came from the DNA. This sample yields about 140,000 clones, of which 82% are seen a single time; less than 5% belongs to the top ten. The germline gives CDR1 KGHDR, CDR2 SFDVKD. There are 15 residues in the CDR3. The ends lost 8 bases at V and 0 bases at J; junction bases unmatched: 4. The chain joins TRBV24-1 to TRBJ1-4, with 8 positions matching TRBD1. This clonotype was obtained from a woman of 80 years or more with acute or convalescent COVID-19. Sequencing input: peripheral blood. The CDR3 DNA reads as TGTGCCACCACTGGACAGGGTGCAACTAATGAAAAACTGTTTTTT. This translates into CATTGQGATNEKLFF.